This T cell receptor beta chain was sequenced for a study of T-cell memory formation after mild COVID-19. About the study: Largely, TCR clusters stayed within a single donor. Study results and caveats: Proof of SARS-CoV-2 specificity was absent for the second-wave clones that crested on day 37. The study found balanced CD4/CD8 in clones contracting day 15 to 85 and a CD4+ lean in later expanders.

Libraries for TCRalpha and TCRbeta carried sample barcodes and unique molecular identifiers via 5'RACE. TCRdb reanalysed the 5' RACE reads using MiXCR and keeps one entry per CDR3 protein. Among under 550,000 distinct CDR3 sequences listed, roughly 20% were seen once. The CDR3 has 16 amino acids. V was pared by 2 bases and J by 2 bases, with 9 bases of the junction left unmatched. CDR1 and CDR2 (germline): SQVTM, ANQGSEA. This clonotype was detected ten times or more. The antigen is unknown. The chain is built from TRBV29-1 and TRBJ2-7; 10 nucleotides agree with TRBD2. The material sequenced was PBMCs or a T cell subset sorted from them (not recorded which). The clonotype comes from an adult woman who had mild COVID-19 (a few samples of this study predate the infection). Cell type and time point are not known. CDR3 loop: CSVESVTSGSAYEQYF. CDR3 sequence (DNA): TGCAGCGTTGAATCCGTGACTAGCGGGTCCGCCTACGAGCAGTACTTC.